Presented here are 3 T cell receptor beta chains from one specimen sequenced in a study of blood T cell repertoires in COVID-19. Profiling relied on immunoSEQ multiplex PCR, and the TCRdb table lists in-frame clones only, not all of them. The table has a few hundred thousand clones, 65% to 85% seen once. The sequencing input was peripheral blood. The origin of the receptors is a woman aged 30 to 39 who had recovered from COVID-19.

The genes are TRBV7-9 and TRBJ1-5; D is possibly TRBD1 (6 bases). Per the germline V gene, CDR1 is SEHNR and CDR2 is FQNEAQ (reference sequence). V lost 1 base and J lost 1, with 11 bases in between. CDR3 length: 16 residues. DNA for the CDR3: TGTGCCAGCAGCTTAGGGACAGTCGAAAGCAATCAGCCCCAGCATTTT. Its translation is CASSLGTVESNQPQHF. Variable domain in full (rest from reference TRBV7-9 and TRBJ1-5): DTGVSQNPRHKITKRGQNVTFRCDPISEHNRLYWYRQTLGQGPEFLTYFQNEAQLEKSRLLSDRFSAERPKGSFSTLEIQRTEQGDSAMYLCASSLGTVESNQPQHFGDGTRLSIL.

The chain has TRBV7-9 and TRBJ1-1, with TRBD1 matching 11 bases. Germline loops: CDR1 SEHNR, CDR2 FQNEAQ (reference sequence). The junction had 0 bases not matched to a gene; V was cut back by 5 bases and J by 4 bases. This CDR3 is 13 amino acids long. The CDR3 is CASSGTGGTEAFF. In DNA, the CDR3 is TGTGCCAGCAGCGGGACAGGGGGCACTGAAGCTTTCTTT.

The chain couples TRBV6-6 to TRBJ2-2, with D possibly being TRBD1 (6 bases). Trimming took 6 bases from V and 1 from J, leaving 9 bases between them. The length of the CDR3 is 14 residues. CDR1 is MNHNY and CDR2 is SVGAGI in the germline V gene (reference sequence). For the CDR3, the DNA is TGTGCCAGCAGCCCACAGGGGAACACCGGGGAGCTGTTTTTT. Amino acids: CASSPQGNTGELFF.